The 13 T cell receptor beta chains below were found in one sample sequenced in a study of T cells in women clearing cervical HPV infection (dated by TCRdb to the late 2010s). Libraries were made using the immunoSEQ multiplex PCR assay. Sourced from immuneACCESS, this table was stored by TCRdb with only in-frame sequences that have V and J called. A share of the clones is absent; for the studies checked, an unresolved V gene accounts for under half, and the remainder has no known explanation. The sample's records list about 26,000 clones. Of the sample, 11% is held by the ten largest clones. Sequencing input: blood buffy coat. These receptors were obtained from a woman between 18 and 70 years old with a cervical HPV16 infection that either progressed to CIN3+ or cleared (not recorded which).

With regard to this clone: The read terminates 3 residues ahead of where the CDR3 ends, so the germline J gene completes it. The chain couples TRBV20-1 to TRBJ1-5, with TRBD1 matching over 8 bases. From germline, CDR1 is DFQATT and CDR2 SNEGSKA (reference sequence). The trim removed 4 bases at V and 6 bases at J, leaving 5 bases unmatched. The CDR3 totals 13 residues. CDR3: CSATNRGSQPQHF. The CDR3 DNA, read in part, is TGCAGTGCTACAAACAGGGGGTCTCAGCCC.

Concerning this clone itself: The read falls 3 residues short of the CDR3 end, and the missing part is taken from the germline J gene. At the DNA level, this CDR3 is encoded by other sequences in the same sample as well. The chain uses TRBV5-1 and TRBJ1-1; D remains unclear. V shed 1 base and J shed 0 bases, with 13 bases lying between them. Germline-derived CDR1 and CDR2 are SGHRS and YFSETQ. The CDR3 is 16 residues long. Here the CDR3 reads CASSLIHSGMNTEAFF. Incomplete CDR3 DNA: TGCGCCAGCAGCTTGATCCACAGCGGCATGAACACTGAA.

Concerning this clone itself: The CDR3 extends 3 residues past the end of the read, so its final part is completed from the germline J gene. The chain is built from TRBV5-1 and TRBJ1-1, with D possibly TRBD1 on 5 matching bases. V lost 5 bases to trimming and J lost 0 bases, with 11 bases between them. Per the germline V gene, CDR1 is SGHRS and CDR2 is YFSETQ. The CDR3 spans 14 residues. CDR3 sequence reads: CASSLQVMNTEAFF. CDR3 bases read: TGCGCCAGCAGTTTACAGGTGATGAACACTGAA.

CDR3 sequence reads: CASSLVSLASDTQYF. The covered CDR3 bases are TGTGCCAGCAGCTTAGTTAGCCTAGCTTCAGATACG. The chain couples TRBV7-2 to TRBJ2-3; D possibly corresponds to TRBD2 (5 bases). Coverage ceases 3 residues before the CDR3 finishes, and the germline J gene fills in the end. In germline, CDR1 is SGHTA, CDR2 FQGNSA. This CDR3 contains 15 residues. The ends were cut back, 1 base at V and 4 bases at J, with 12 bases in the middle. Full variable domain (missing parts from reference TRBV7-2 and TRBJ2-3): GAGVSQSPSNKVTEKGKDVELRCDPISGHTALYWYRQSLGQGLEFLIYFQGNSAPDKSGLPSDRFSAERTGGSVSTLTIQRTQQEDSAVYLCASSLVSLASDTQYFGPGTRLTVL.

About this clone itself: The read comes to an end 3 residues before the CDR3 does, leaving the germline J gene to fill in the end. J is TRBJ2-7 and V is TRBV7-2; 7 nucleotides match TRBD2. The CDR3 is 14 amino acids. CDR1 is SGHTA and CDR2 is FQGNSA in the germline V gene. The V gene end was trimmed by 4 bases and the J gene end by 6 bases; junction bases not matched to a gene: 9. The covered CDR3 bases are TGTGCCAGCAGCTCCCGGGGAGGGTTTGGCGAG. It is translated as CASSSRGGFGE. In full, the CDR3 reads CASSSRGGFGEQYF.

As concerns this clone: The CDR3 extends 3 residues past the end of the read, so its final part is completed from the germline J gene. V usage is TRBV7-9 and J usage is TRBJ2-3, with a tentative D call TRBD1 (6 bases). The V end was cut by 4 bases, the J end by 3 bases, with 11 bases between. Germline assignment: CDR1 SEHNR and CDR2 FQNEAQ (reference sequence). The CDR3 length is 14 residues. The CDR3 sequence: CASSSSTGTDTQYF. The part of the CDR3 DNA that was read is TGTGCCAGCAGCTCGTCCACAGGGACAGATACG.

A remark on this clone: The CDR3 end lies 3 residues beyond the end of the read and is filled in from the germline J gene. This chain links TRBV2 with TRBJ2-7, with a tentative D call TRBD1 (5 bases). This CDR3 comprises 14 residues. The ends were cut back, 5 bases at V and 5 bases at J, with 16 bases in the middle. Germline loops: CDR1 SNHLY, CDR2 FYNNEI. The CDR3 sequence is CASSYKGPRDEQYF. CDR3 bases read: TGTGCCAGCAGTTATAAGGGGCCCCGGGACGAG.

A remark on this clone: Coverage ceases 3 residues before the CDR3 finishes, and the germline J gene fills in the end. This rearrangement joins TRBV19 to TRBJ1-2, with D unresolved. Trimming removed 3 bases at V and 4 bases at J, with 15 bases between. CDR1 LNHDA and CDR2 SQIVND come from the germline V gene (reference sequence). This CDR3 has 15 residues. Partial CDR3 DNA: TGTGCCAGTAGTATTTCGATGCCGGGGATCTATGGC. Translation gives CASSISMPGIYG. The full CDR3 reads CASSISMPGIYGYTF. The complete variable domain, with remaining parts taken from reference TRBV19 and TRBJ1-2, reads DGGITQSPKYLFRKEGQNVTLSCEQNLNHDAMYWYRQDPGQGLRLIYYSQIVNDFQKGDIAEGYSVSREKKESFPLTVTSAQKNPTAFYLCASSISMPGIYGYTFGSGTRLTVV.

As for this clone: Read data end 3 residues before the CDR3 end; the end is taken from the germline J gene. The V gene is TRBV19, the J gene TRBJ2-3; maybe TRBD2 (6 bases). The germline gives CDR1 LNHDA, CDR2 SQIVND (reference sequence). The length of the CDR3 is 15 residues. V was cut by 10 bases and J by 2 bases, with 19 bases left in between. The chain's CDR3 is CATTPGDLTTDTQYF. CDR3 DNA, as far as it was read: TGTGCCACTACCCCGGGGGACCTAACCACAGATACG.

Regarding this clone: The read halts 3 residues ahead of the CDR3 end, with the missing end drawn from the germline J gene. The V and J genes are TRBV25-1 and TRBJ2-3; D is unclear. The CDR3 sequence is 15 residues long. Germline CDR1 MGHDK, CDR2 SYGVNS. Incomplete CDR3 DNA: TGTGCCAGCAGTGGAACCGACACATCCCAAGAGACG. This translates into CASSGTDTSQET. The CDR3, in full, reads CASSGTDTSQETQYF.

With respect to this clone: A read error may produce the germline difference seen at one junction end. The CDR3 end lies 3 residues beyond the end of the read and is filled in from the germline J gene. The chain uses TRBV4-2 and TRBJ1-6, with TRBD1 matching 9 bases. The CDR3 runs 14 residues. CDR1 LGHNA and CDR2 YNFKEQ come from the germline V gene. Incomplete CDR3 DNA: TGCGCCAGCAGCCTCGGGACAGGGAATTCACCC. Its translation: CASSLGTGNSP. The whole CDR3 is CASSLGTGNSPLHF.

A word on this clone: The read gets to within 3 residues of the CDR3 end, and the germline J gene fills in the rest. The V and J genes are TRBV28 and TRBJ1-2, with 12 bases fitting TRBD1. CDR1 MDHEN and CDR2 SYDVKM come from the germline V gene. The CDR3 spans 14 residues. This chain's CDR3 is CASSPGTGGRGYTF. The CDR3 bases that were read are TGTGCCAGCAGTCCCGGGACAGGGGGCAGGGGC.

With regard to this clone: The read ends 3 residues shy of where the CDR3 ends; the end is completed using the germline J gene. The J gene is TRBJ1-3, the V gene TRBV18, with D unclear. CDR3 length: 16 amino acids. Germline CDR1 and CDR2: KGHSH and LQKENI. V shed 1 base and J shed 0 bases, with 10 bases lying between them. The sequenced part of the CDR3 DNA is TGTGCCAGCTCACCACAGAGCCTTGGCTCTGGAAACACC. Protein product: CASSPQSLGSGNT. From start to end, the CDR3 is CASSPQSLGSGNTIYF. The entire variable domain, with the rest obtained from reference TRBV18 and TRBJ1-3, is as follows: NAGVMQNPRHLVRRRGQEARLRCSPMKGHSHVYWYRQLPEEGLKFMVYLQKENIIDESGMPKERFSAEFPKEGPSILRIQQVVRGDSAAYFCASSPQSLGSGNTIYFGEGSWLTVV.